This TCR beta chain was obtained from a study of T cells after yellow fever vaccination. Unmatched junction bases numbered 5, after V lost 5 bases and J lost 5 bases. There are 15 residues in the CDR3. TCRdb ran MiXCR on the 5' RACE reads and lists one entry per CDR3 protein. The repertoire has a few hundred thousand distinct CDR3 sequences, approximately 4% of them found once; the top ten carry 15% to 20%. This TCR was recovered from a man aged 18 to 35 who received the YFV17D yellow fever vaccine. This sequence joins TRBV12-3 or TRBV12-4 and TRBJ2-1; 11 bases map to TRBD1. The sequences come from PBMCs, collected 15 days after the yellow fever booster vaccination. CDR3 region: CASSRTGGKDNEQFF. The CDR3 coding sequence is TGTGCCAGCAGTAGGACAGGGGGCAAGGACAATGAGCAGTTCTTC.